This T cell receptor beta chain was obtained from a study of beta chain features in type 1 diabetes listed by TCRdb under 2018. Background on the whole study: No differences in mean age, gender distribution, total cell number or subset yield were found between patients and healthy donors. A total of roughly 99 million sorted cells were examined across all samples, and the number of cells per subset was strongly correlated with RNA yield. In the study, TCRB repertoires of sorted circulating CD4+ T cell subsets from recently diagnosed type 1 diabetes patients were compared with those of matched healthy donors. Naive and central memory subsets were obtained from all 28 donors, but regulatory and stem cell-like memory subsets were isolated from only 8 patients and roughly eight healthy donors. The research as a whole found: PCR might favor shorter templates, but patient and control samples were amplified and corrected together, so any skew would affect both groups equally. Because cDNA was sequenced instead of genomic DNA, highly expressing activated cells could be over-represented, though the groups showed no difference in activation or CD3 levels. HLA sub-analyses involved small numbers of individuals, so any influence of HLA type on TCRB rearrangement remained unresolved. In all four CD4+ subsets, TCRB CDR3 length was moderately but significantly shorter in type 1 diabetes patients. Naive, central memory and regulatory TCRB repertoires appeared to be more similar among patients than among healthy donors. At VDJ recombination sites, patients with type 1 diabetes made fewer insertions and deleted more nucleotides, a pattern implying thymic rearrangement abnormalities.

The High Capacity cDNA Reverse Transcription Kit was used to reverse transcribe all of the isolated RNA, meaning that expressed TCRB transcripts were what got sequenced. Deep immunoSEQ sequencing was applied to naive, central memory and regulatory T cell samples, giving an average of roughly 3.6 million total reads per sample. Sorted cells were lysed in RLT buffer and RNA was extracted with DNase-treated RNeasy Micro or Mini kits, depending on cell number. To prevent cross-contamination, every cell subset was processed on its own, while patient and healthy donor samples were processed together. Using the immunoSEQ multiplex PCR, TCRB sequences were amplified from cDNA into 87-bp fragments spanning the CDR3 region. Sequencing of the amplicons was performed on the Illumina HiSeq platform. As for the original processing: PCR bias was corrected computationally using synthetic template baselines, and reads within Hamming distance 2 were collapsed, with unmergeable singletons discarded. Reads were aligned against IMGT so that V, D and J genes, CDR3 length and insertions or deletions at six rearrangement sites could be assigned. Within each subset, clonotype counts were normalized to the number of sorted cells before true diversity and Gini coefficients were calculated with the tcR R package. The overlap coefficient, calculated on TCRB nucleotide sequences, was used to quantify repertoire sharing. As a proxy for the pre-selection repertoire, out-of-frame TCRB sequences from naive cells were analyzed. TCRdb's version of the immuneACCESS table is confined to in-frame rearrangements and falls short of the full clone set. An unresolved V gene accounts for under half of the shortfall where checked; the remainder is of unknown origin. Clone size and the V and J calls come from that table; the DNA yielded D and trimming. In all, the sample holds 600,000 to 750,000 clones, and around 12% of those were seen once. Together, the top ten hold 0.09% to 0.15% of the sample.

Each donor gave one peripheral blood draw, averaging approximately 110 mL, which was collected into heparinised tubes. Naive, central memory, regulatory and stem cell-like memory CD4+ T cells were sorted on a BD FACSAria II using a panel including CD45RO, CCR7, CD25, CD127, CD95 and CD27. Purity was above 95% for every sorted population. PBMCs were separated immediately by Lymphoprep density gradient centrifugation and were stained directly, without being cultured. So that batch effects would be minimized, each experiment stained and sorted samples in pairs, pairing one healthy donor with one patient. The germline V gene sets CDR1 to SNHLY and CDR2 to FYNNEI. The CDR3 holds 15 amino acids from the cysteine to the phenylalanine. The only DNA kept is the CDR3, 45 bases in frame from the first base. A distance of 12 bases separates the germline ends of V and J, which lose 7 bases and 0 bases respectively.

Turning to this clone: It has no known antigen specificity. It has no much larger one-base neighbor in the sample; base qualities were not kept.

The clonotype comes from a man aged 30-40 years with type 1 diabetes. The sequence joins TRBV2 to TRBJ2-2; the D gene is perhaps TRBD2, from 5 matching bases. The sample comprised naive CD4+ T cells from blood. The cell subset or site label for this specimen denotes: true naive CD4+ T cells. The DNA reads as follows: TGTGCCAGCACCGAGCGGCCCCCGAACACCGGGGAGCTGTTTTTT. It codes for CASTERPPNTGELFF.